A selection of T cell receptor beta chains follows, all from one sample in a study of graft-versus-host responses after intestinal transplantation. Data came from immunoSEQ multiplex PCR; TCRdb stores just in-frame clones and leaves some out. The sample shows about 70,000 clones, roughly 94% of them seen only once. For these TCRs, the target antigens are not known. The specimen comprised unstimulated CD8+ T cells sorted from spleen or lymph node cells, sampled before intestinal transplant. The receptors were sampled from a human donor who received an intestinal transplant. Each CDR3 is given with its conserved first and last residue. Each record gives: V gene, CDR3 length, J gene, clone size, D gene, CDR3 DNA, CDR3 protein. A D gene is named only where the DNA matches it firmly. Some rows have no size entry. The others give once, few or many, or a class for an expanded clone.

>TRBV5-1|13|TRBJ2-2|-|-
TGCGCCAGCAGCTTGGATGGTACCGGGGAGCTGTTTTTT
CASSLDGTGELFF
>TRBV27|14|TRBJ1-2|-|TRBD1
TGTGCCAGCAGTCCAGACAGGGGGCCCTATGGCTACACCTTC
CASSPDRGPYGYTF
>TRBV18|18|TRBJ2-7|-|TRBD1
TGTGCCAGCTCACTGGGACAGCTCCCTACGGACGCCCCCTACGAGCAGTACTTC
CASSLGQLPTDAPYEQYF
>TRBV29-1|15|TRBJ2-3|-|-
TGCAGCGTTGAGGGGGGGACACTGTTAACAGATACGCAGTATTTT
CSVEGGTLLTDTQYF
>TRBV6-4|13|TRBJ2-3|-|-
TGTGCCAGCAGTATGGGGCCCACAGATACGCAGTATTTT
CASSMGPTDTQYF
>TRBV5-1|13|TRBJ2-3|once|-
TGCGCCAGCAGCTTGGCTAGCCCAGATACGCAGTATTTT
CASSLASPDTQYF
>TRBV5-1|16|TRBJ2-1|few|TRBD2
TGCGCCAGCAGTCTAGAGACTAGCGGGAGGGGGGATGAGCAGTTCTTC
CASSLETSGRGDEQFF
>TRBV9|13|TRBJ2-7|-|-
TGTGCCAGCAGCGTAGCGGAATCCTACGAGCAGTACTTC
CASSVAESYEQYF
>TRBV25-1|12|TRBJ1-2|-|-
TGTGCCAGCAGTGAAGGCTTATATGGCTACACCTTC
CASSEGLYGYTF
>TRBV7-9|17|TRBJ2-3|-|-
TGTGCCAGCAGCTTTCTGCCGGGCCGTGAAGGGACAGATACGCAGTATTTT
CASSFLPGREGTDTQYF
>TRBV27|13|TRBJ1-1|-|TRBD1
TGTGCCAGCAGTTGGACAGGGGTTACTGAAGCTTTCTTT
CASSWTGVTEAFF
>TRBV7-2|15|TRBJ2-7|-|TRBD2
TGTGCCAGCAGCTTAGTCGGCGGGAGGGCCCACGAGCAGTACTTC
CASSLVGGRAHEQYF
>TRBV13|12|TRBJ2-5|-|-
TGTGCCAGCAGCCGCCGCGGGGAGACCCAGTACTTC
CASSRRGETQYF
>TRBV5-4|13|TRBJ2-2|-|-
TGTGCCAGCAGCTGGGGGAGAACCGGGGAGCTGTTTTTT
CASSWGRTGELFF
>TRBV5-1|11|TRBJ1-4|-|-
TGCGCCAGCAGCTTCGAAGGGGAACTGTTTTTT
CASSFEGELFF
>TRBV5-6|18|TRBJ1-3|-|TRBD1
TGTGCCAGCAGCTTCGGACAGGCACCCGGCCGCTCTGGAAACACCATATATTTT
CASSFGQAPGRSGNTIYF
>TRBV12-5|14|TRBJ2-7|-|TRBD1
TGTGCTAGTGGTTTCCCGGACAGGGCCTACGAGCAGTACTTC
CASGFPDRAYEQYF
>TRBV2|13|TRBJ2-1|-|-
TGTGCCAGCAGTGACAGCTCCTACAATGAGCAGTTCTTC
CASSDSSYNEQFF
>TRBV27|14|TRBJ1-1|-|TRBD1
TGTGCCAGCAGTTTACAAGGGGGCGAGACTGAAGCTTTCTTT
CASSLQGGETEAFF
>TRBV5-1|14|TRBJ1-1|-|TRBD1
TGTGCCAGCAGGACAGGGTGGGGAAACACTGAAGCTTTCTTT
CASRTGWGNTEAFF
>TRBV4-1|19|TRBJ1-6|-|-
TGCGCCAGCAGCCATTGGACTTTATTCAGTATTTCCTATAATTCACCCCTCCACTTT
CASSHWTLFSISYNSPLHF
>TRBV12-5|14|TRBJ2-1|-|TRBD2
TGTGCTAGTGGCCTAGCGGGAGGGGGCGATGAGCAGTTCTTC
CASGLAGGGDEQFF
>TRBV5-4|14|TRBJ1-2|-|TRBD1
TGTGCCAGCGTCCTGGGGACAGCAAACTATGGCTACACCTTC
CASVLGTANYGYTF
>TRBV6-1|15|TRBJ2-4|-|TRBD1
TGTGCCAGCAGGGAACCGGGACAGGGTTTAAACATTCAGTACTTC
CASREPGQGLNIQYF
>TRBV4-1|18|TRBJ2-1|few|TRBD2
TGCGCCAGCAGCCCGTTACTAGCGGGAATTAATCCGGGGAATGAGCAGTTCTTC
CASSPLLAGINPGNEQFF
>TRBV27|13|TRBJ1-2|-|TRBD1
TGTGCCAGCAGTTTACGGGGACAGTATGGCTACACCTTC
CASSLRGQYGYTF
>TRBV27|14|TRBJ2-7|-|TRBD1
TGTGCCAGCAGTCTCGGACAGGGGGGATACGAGCAGTACTTC
CASSLGQGGYEQYF
>TRBV5-1|14|TRBJ2-1|-|TRBD1
TGCGCCAGCAGCGGGGACGGACAGGGCAGTGAGCAGTTCTTC
CASSGDGQGSEQFF
>TRBV5-1|15|TRBJ2-5|-|-
TGCGCCAGCAGCTCGGCCCTAAGACTACAAGAGACCCAGTACTTC
CASSSALRLQETQYF
>TRBV28|21|TRBJ1-3|-|-
TGTGCCAGCAGCTGGTTCAGGGGCCCCGACCTTTCATTAAGCTCTGGAAACACCATATATTTT
CASSWFRGPDLSLSSGNTIYF
>TRBV7-8|17|TRBJ1-4|-|TRBD1
TGTGCCAGCAGCGCGGGCGGGACAGGGTCGCTGGGTGAAAAACTGTTTTTT
CASSAGGTGSLGEKLFF
>TRBV13|19|TRBJ1-4|-|TRBD1
TGTGCCAGCAGCACCCGGACAGGGGGCGGTGGGGCAACTAATGAAAAACTGTTTTTT
CASSTRTGGGGATNEKLFF
>TRBV7-7|14|TRBJ2-1|-|-
TGTGCCAGCAGCCGCCGGGACTCAGACAATGAGCAGTTCTTC
CASSRRDSDNEQFF
>TRBV27|13|TRBJ1-1|-|-
TGTGCCAGCAGTTTGTCCCGCGACACTGAAGCTTTCTTT
CASSLSRDTEAFF
>TRBV6-5|15|TRBJ1-1|-|-
TGTGCCAGCACCTTGGGGGGGCGGGGGAACACTGAAGCTTTCTTT
CASTLGGRGNTEAFF
>TRBV27|15|TRBJ2-7|-|-
TGTGCCAGCAGTTTAGATGTAGGGACCTCCTACGAGCAGTACTTC
CASSLDVGTSYEQYF
>TRBV4-2|16|TRBJ2-7|once|TRBD1
TGTGCCAGCAGCCCACTAGACAGGGGGCTTCCCTACGAGCAGTACTTC
CASSPLDRGLPYEQYF
>TRBV4-1|15|TRBJ2-3|-|-
TGCGCCAGCAGCCCCTCCGCCGGGGATTCAGATACGCAGTATTTT
CASSPSAGDSDTQYF
>TRBV7-8|14|TRBJ2-3|once|-
TGTGCCAGCAGTTTTAGCGGTAGCACAGATACGCAGTATTTT
CASSFSGSTDTQYF
>TRBV15|14|TRBJ1-4|-|TRBD1
TGTGCCACCAGCAGAGATCGGGAGACAGGGTCCCTATTTTTT
CATSRDRETGSLFF
>TRBV28|14|TRBJ2-7|-|-
TGTGCCAGCAGTTTCGGCAGGGAGTGGGGCGAGCAGTACTTC
CASSFGREWGEQYF
>TRBV7-9|14|TRBJ1-5|few|-
TGTGCCAGCAGCTTGATGGGGAAAGATCAGCCCCAGCATTTT
CASSLMGKDQPQHF
>TRBV27|15|TRBJ2-3|once|-
TGTGCCAGCAGTTTACCGGGATCCGGTCGGGATACGCAGTATTTT
CASSLPGSGRDTQYF
>TRBV7-7|15|TRBJ2-1|-|TRBD2
TGTGCCAGCAGCTCCGGGACTAGCGCCTACAATGAGCAGTTCTTC
CASSSGTSAYNEQFF
>TRBV7-8|15|TRBJ1-2|once|TRBD1
TGTGCCAGCAGCCCCCATTGGACAGGATCGTATGGCTACACCTTC
CASSPHWTGSYGYTF
>TRBV28|14|TRBJ2-7|-|-
TGTGCCAGCAGTAGGGGGGGGTCCTCCTACGAGCAGTACTTC
CASSRGGSSYEQYF
>TRBV6-5|15|TRBJ2-2|few|-
TGTGCCAGCAGTTACGGCAACGCGAACACCGGGGAGCTGTTTTTT
CASSYGNANTGELFF
>TRBV28|14|TRBJ2-1|-|-
TGTGCCAGCAGTTTTTATGGGGGCATCAATGAGCAGTTCTTC
CASSFYGGINEQFF
>TRBV9|14|TRBJ1-2|-|-
TGTGCCAGCAGCGGAGGTGGGGGGGACTATGGCTACACCTTC
CASSGGGGDYGYTF
>TRBV7-9|12|TRBJ1-5|-|-
TGTGCCAGCAGCTTAGTTGGTCAGCCCCAGCATTTT
CASSLVGQPQHF
>TRBV19|12|TRBJ2-7|-|-
TGTGCCAGTAGTATAACCCCTCTGCGGCAGTACTTC
CASSITPLRQYF
>TRBV14|16|TRBJ1-2|-|-
TGTGCCAGCAGCCAAGTCATGGTGGAGGGAAAGGATGGCTACACCTTC
CASSQVMVEGKDGYTF
>TRBV30|13|TRBJ2-7|once|TRBD1
TGTGCCTGGAGTGTGTCAGGGGGCGGCGAGCAGTACTTC
CAWSVSGGGEQYF
>TRBV15|14|TRBJ2-3|-|-
TGTGCCACCAGCGAGACACAGGGCACAGATACGCAGTATTTT
CATSETQGTDTQYF
>TRBV19|19|TRBJ1-1|once|TRBD1
TGTGCCAGTAGTCCCCGTCCCGGGACAGGTCCTGTATCTGGCACTGAAGCTTTCTTT
CASSPRPGTGPVSGTEAFF
>TRBV28|14|TRBJ1-5|-|TRBD1
TGTGCCAGCAGCGTAGACAGGGAGGGTCAGCCCCAGCATTTT
CASSVDREGQPQHF